The present entry profiles one T cell receptor (beta chain) with its context. Generated by immunoSEQ multiplex PCR, the TCRdb table keeps only in-frame clones and is missing some. The sample has 76,000 or so clones; about 91% are singletons. This entry belongs to a study of technical replicates of blood from four donors. The germline gives CDR1 SEHNR, CDR2 FQNEAQ (reference sequence). CDR3 length: 14 amino acids. V lost 1 base, J lost 8 bases, and 5 bases stayed unmatched. The rearrangement links TRBV7-9 to TRBJ1-2; 9 bases agree with TRBD1. The receptor's source is a human donor in good health. Sequenced: T cells isolated from PBMCs. The CDR3 spells CASSLVGTGNGYTF. As DNA, the CDR3 is TGTGCCAGCAGCTTAGTTGGGACAGGGAACGGCTACACCTTC.